This T cell receptor beta chain was captured by sequencing in a study of blood T cell repertoires in COVID-19. In the study overall: The study drew acute and convalescent COVID-19 samples from the United States, Italy and Spain.

As for this clone: The junction does not match germline at one end; this may be a read error.

From germline, CDR1 is MNHNS and CDR2 SASEGT. The CDR3 is made up of 13 amino acids. Clones were sequenced by immunoSEQ multiplex PCR, and TCRdb holds only the in-frame ones, with some missing. The table includes about 190,000 clones, just under 80% detected once. This TCR came from an elderly woman with active or convalescent COVID-19. Sample: peripheral blood. The genes are TRBV6-1 and TRBJ2-4, with D possibly matching TRBD1 (6 bases). This CDR3 reads CASSETYRERPDF. CDR3 bases: TGTGCCAGCAGTGAAACGTACAGGGAAAGGCCTGACTTC.